This T cell receptor beta chain was recovered during a study of control samples from healthy donors and cancer patients. The ends lost 4 bases at V and 5 bases at J; junction bases unmatched: 3. Germline loops: CDR1 MNHEY, CDR2 SVGEGT. This CDR3 has 13 amino acids. Profiled with immunoSEQ multiplex PCR; TCRdb holds only in-frame clones, not every one. The sample lists under 200,000 clones; 91% were seen once. The gene calls are TRBV6-2 or TRBV6-3 and TRBJ2-7; 9 nucleotides agree with TRBD1. The TCR sequence derives from a woman aged 25-40 years in good health. Sequenced: blood. In DNA, the CDR3 is TGTGCCAGCAGTTCCGACAGGGGGAACGAGCAGTACTTC. Its translation is CASSSDRGNEQYF.